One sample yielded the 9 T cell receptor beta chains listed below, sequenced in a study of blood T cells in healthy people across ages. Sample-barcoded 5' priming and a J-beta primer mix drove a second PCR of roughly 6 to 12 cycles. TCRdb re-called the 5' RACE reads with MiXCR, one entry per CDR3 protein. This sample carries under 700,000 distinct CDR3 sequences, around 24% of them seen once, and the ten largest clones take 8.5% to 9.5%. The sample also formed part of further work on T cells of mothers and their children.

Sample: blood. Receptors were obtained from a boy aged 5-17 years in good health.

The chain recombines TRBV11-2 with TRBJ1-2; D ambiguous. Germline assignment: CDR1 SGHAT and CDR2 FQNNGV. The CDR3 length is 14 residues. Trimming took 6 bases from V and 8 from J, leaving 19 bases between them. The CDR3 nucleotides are TGTGCCAGCAGTCAAGACGAGGGTTTGGGGGGCTACACCTTC. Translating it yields CASSQDEGLGGYTF.

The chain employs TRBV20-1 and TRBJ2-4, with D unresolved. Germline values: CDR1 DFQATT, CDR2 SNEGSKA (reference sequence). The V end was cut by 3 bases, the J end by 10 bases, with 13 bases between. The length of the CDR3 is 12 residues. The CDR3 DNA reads TGCAGTGCTAGTTCTCAGTCCAAGATTCAGTACTTC. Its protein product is CSASSQSKIQYF.

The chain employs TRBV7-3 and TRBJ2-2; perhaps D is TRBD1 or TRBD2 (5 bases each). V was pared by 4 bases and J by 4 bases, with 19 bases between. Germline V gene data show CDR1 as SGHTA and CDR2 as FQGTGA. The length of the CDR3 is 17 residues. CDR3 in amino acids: CASSSRSTGTGTGELFF. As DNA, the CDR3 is TGTGCCAGCAGCTCCCGATCGACCGGGACGGGCACCGGGGAGCTGTTTTTT.

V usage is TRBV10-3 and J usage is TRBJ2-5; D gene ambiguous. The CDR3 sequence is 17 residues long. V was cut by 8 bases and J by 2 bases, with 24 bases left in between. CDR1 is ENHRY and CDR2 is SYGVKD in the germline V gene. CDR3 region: CAISPLGSVSSQETQYF. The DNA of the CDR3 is TGTGCCATCTCTCCCCTCGGATCCGTGTCTTCACAAGAGACCCAGTACTTC.

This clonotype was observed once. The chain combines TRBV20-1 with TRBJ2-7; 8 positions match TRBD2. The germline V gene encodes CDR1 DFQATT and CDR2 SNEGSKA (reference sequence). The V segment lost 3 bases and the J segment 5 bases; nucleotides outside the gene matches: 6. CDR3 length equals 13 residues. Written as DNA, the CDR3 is TGCAGTGCTAGGTTCGGGGGGGAGCACGAGCAGTACTTC. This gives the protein CSARFGGEHEQYF.

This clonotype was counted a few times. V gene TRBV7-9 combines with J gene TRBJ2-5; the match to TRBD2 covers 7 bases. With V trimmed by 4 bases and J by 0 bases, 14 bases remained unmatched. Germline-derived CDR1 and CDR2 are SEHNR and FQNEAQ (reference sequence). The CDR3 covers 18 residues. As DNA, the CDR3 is TGTGCCAGCAGCTCCATCCCCGGGGGGTTCGGGTACCAAGAGACCCAGTACTTC. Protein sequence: CASSSIPGGFGYQETQYF.

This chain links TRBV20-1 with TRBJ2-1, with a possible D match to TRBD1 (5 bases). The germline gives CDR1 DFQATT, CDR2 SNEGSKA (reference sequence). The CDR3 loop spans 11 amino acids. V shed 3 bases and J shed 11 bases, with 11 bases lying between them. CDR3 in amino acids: CSASRQLQQFF. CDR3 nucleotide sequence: TGCAGTGCTAGCCGACAGCTCCAGCAGTTCTTC.

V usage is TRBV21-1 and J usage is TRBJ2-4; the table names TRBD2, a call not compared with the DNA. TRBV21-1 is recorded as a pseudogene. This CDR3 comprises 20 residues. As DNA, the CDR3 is TGTGCCAGCAGCAAACGTCAAACTAGCGGGGGGGACGGAGCCAAAAACATTCAGTACTTC. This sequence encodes CASSKRQTSGGDGAKNIQYF.

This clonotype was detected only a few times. CDR3 DNA sequence: TGTGCCAGCAGTGGGCAGATTAATGAAAAACTGTTTTTT. Its protein is CASSGQINEKLFF. The V gene is TRBV6-5, the J gene TRBJ1-4, with D unclear. The germline gives CDR1 MNHEY, CDR2 SVGAGI. Trimming pared 5 bases from V and 4 bases from J, leaving 8 bases between. The CDR3 has 13 residues.